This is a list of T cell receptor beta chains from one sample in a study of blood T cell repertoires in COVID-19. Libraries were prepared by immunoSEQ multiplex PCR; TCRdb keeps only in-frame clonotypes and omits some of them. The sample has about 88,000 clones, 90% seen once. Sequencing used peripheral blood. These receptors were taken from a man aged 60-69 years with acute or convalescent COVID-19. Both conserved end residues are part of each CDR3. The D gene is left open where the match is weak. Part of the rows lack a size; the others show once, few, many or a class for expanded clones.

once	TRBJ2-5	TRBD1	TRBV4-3	TGCGCCAGCAGCCCGGGACAGGAAGAGACCCAGTACTTC	CASSPGQEETQYF
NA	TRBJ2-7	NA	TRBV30	TGTGCCTGGAGTTCCACCGGGGCCTACGAGCAGTACTTC	CAWSSTGAYEQYF
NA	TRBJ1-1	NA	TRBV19	TGTGCCAGTCGGCCAGGGAACACTGAAGCTTTCTTT	CASRPGNTEAFF
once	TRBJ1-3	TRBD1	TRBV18	TGTGCCAGCTCACGGGGACAGGGGACCTCTGGAAACACCATATATTTT	CASSRGQGTSGNTIYF
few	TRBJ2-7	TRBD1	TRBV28	TGTGCCAGCAGTTTTCCTCGGACAGGGTTAGACTACGAGCAGTACTTC	CASSFPRTGLDYEQYF
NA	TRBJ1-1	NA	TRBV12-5	TGTGCTAGTGGTGCGGGGGGTCTCACTGAAGCTTTCTTT	CASGAGGLTEAFF
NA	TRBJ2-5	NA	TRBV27	TGTGCCAGCAGTTTATCGTGGGCGGGGGAGACCCAGTACTTC	CASSLSWAGETQYF
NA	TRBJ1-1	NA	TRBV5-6	TGTGCCAGCAGGTTCTCAGGGGTAACTGAAGCTTTCTTT	CASRFSGVTEAFF
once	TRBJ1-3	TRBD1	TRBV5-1	TGCGCCAGCAGCTTTGAAGGGGGCCCTAGCTCTGGAAACACCATATATTTT	CASSFEGGPSSGNTIYF
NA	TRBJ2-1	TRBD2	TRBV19	TGTGCCAGTAGTCCCCTAGCGGGAGTTAGTGAGCAGTTCTTC	CASSPLAGVSEQFF
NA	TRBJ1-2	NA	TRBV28	TGTGCCAGCAGTTTATCGGGGGAAGGCTACACCTTC	CASSLSGEGYTF
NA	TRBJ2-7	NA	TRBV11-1	TGTGCCAGCAGCTCCAATGGCGGCCGGGTAACCTACGAGCAGTACTTC	CASSSNGGRVTYEQYF
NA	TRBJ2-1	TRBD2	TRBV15	TGTGCCACCAGCCCCCTACTAGCGGCGTACAATGAGCAGTTCTTC	CATSPLLAAYNEQFF
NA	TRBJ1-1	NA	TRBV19	TGTGCCAGTAGTACCTTCATCCACGGGGGGCTGGCTGAAGCTTTCTTT	CASSTFIHGGLAEAFF
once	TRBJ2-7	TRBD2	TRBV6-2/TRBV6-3	TGTGCCAGCAGTTATGATGGTAGCGGGAGGTCCTACGAGCAGTACTTC	CASSYDGSGRSYEQYF
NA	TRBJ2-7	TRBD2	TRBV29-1	TGCAGCGTTGAAGATCAGGGACTAGCGGGAGACGAGCAGTACTTC	CSVEDQGLAGDEQYF
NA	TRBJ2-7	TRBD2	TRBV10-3	TGTGCCAGCTCTAGCGGAACAAGCTCCTACGAGCAGTACTTC	CASSSGTSSYEQYF
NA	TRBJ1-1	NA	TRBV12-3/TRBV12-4	TGTGCCAGCAGTTCCCGCCCAGGAACTGAAGCTTTCTTT	CASSSRPGTEAFF
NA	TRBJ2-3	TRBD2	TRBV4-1	TGCGCCAGCAGCCCCCGGGAGGGCCACACAGATACGCAGTATTTT	CASSPREGHTDTQYF
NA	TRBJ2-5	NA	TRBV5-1	TGCGCCAGCAGCTCCTGGGGGGACAGCCAAGAGACCCAGTACTTC	CASSSWGDSQETQYF
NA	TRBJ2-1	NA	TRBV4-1	TGCGCCAGCAGCCAGGTAGGGGGGGACAATGAGCAGTTCTTC	CASSQVGGDNEQFF
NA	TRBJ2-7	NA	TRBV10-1	TGCGCCAGTGGGTCATCGGGGAGAAACGAGCAGTACTTC	CASGSSGRNEQYF
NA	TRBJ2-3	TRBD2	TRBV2	TGTGCCAGCAGTGCCGTGCGGGGGTACACAGATACGCAGTATTTT	CASSAVRGYTDTQYF
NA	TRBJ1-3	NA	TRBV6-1	TGTGCCAGCAGGGAACCCGGGGGTGTATTCGGAAACACCATATATTTT	CASREPGGVFGNTIYF
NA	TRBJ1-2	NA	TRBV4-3	TGCGCCAGCAGCCAAGATAGATCCTATGGCTACACCTTC	CASSQDRSYGYTF
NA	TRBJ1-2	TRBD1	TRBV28	TGTGCCAGCAGTCCACAGGACAGGGATGCGGAGGGCTACACCTTC	CASSPQDRDAEGYTF
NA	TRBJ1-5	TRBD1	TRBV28	TGTGCCAGCAGTTTTGGGCGACAGGGACAGCCCCAGCATTTT	CASSFGRQGQPQHF
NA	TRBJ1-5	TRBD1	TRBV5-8	TGTGCCAGCAGCTTCAGACAGGGGGGCAATCAGCCCCAGCATTTT	CASSFRQGGNQPQHF
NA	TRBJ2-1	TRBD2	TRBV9	TGTGCCAGCAGCTCGGGACTAGCGGAACACAATGAGCAGTTCTTC	CASSSGLAEHNEQFF
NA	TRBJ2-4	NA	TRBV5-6	TGTGCCAGCAGCTTGGGTATTCAGGGCCTGGGCATTCAGTACTTC	CASSLGIQGLGIQYF
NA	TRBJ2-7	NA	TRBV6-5	TGTGCCAGCAGTTCCTCTACTAAAAAGTCCTACGAGCAGTACTTC	CASSSSTKKSYEQYF
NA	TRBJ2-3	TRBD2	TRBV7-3	TGTGCCAGCAGCTTTTCTCCAATCGGACTAGGAAAAGATACGCAGTATTTT	CASSFSPIGLGKDTQYF
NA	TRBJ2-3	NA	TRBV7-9	TGTGCCAGCAATAGCGACAGGCTCACAGATACGCAGTATTTT	CASNSDRLTDTQYF
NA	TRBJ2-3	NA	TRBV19	TGTGCCAGTAGTATCGACAGCAGCACAGATACGCAGTATTTT	CASSIDSSTDTQYF
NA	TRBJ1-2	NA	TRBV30	TGTGCCTGGAGTGTGTCGGAGGGCTACACCTTC	CAWSVSEGYTF
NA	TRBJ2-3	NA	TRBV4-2	TGTGCCAGTACACCCGGGACTAGCACAGATACGCAGTATTTT	CASTPGTSTDTQYF
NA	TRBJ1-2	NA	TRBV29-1	TGCAGCGTTGAAGAGGGGGGGCATGACGGTTTCTATGGCTACACCTTC	CSVEEGGHDGFYGYTF
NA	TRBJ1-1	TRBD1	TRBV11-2	TGTGCCAGCAGCTCGCTGACAGGGTACACTGAAGCTTTCTTT	CASSSLTGYTEAFF
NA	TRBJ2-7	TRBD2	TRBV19	TGTGCCAGTAGTATCGGGACTAGCGGGGTCTACGAGCAGTACTTC	CASSIGTSGVYEQYF
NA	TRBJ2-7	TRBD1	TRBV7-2	TGTGCCAGCAGCTTATCTAGGGGGCGCGTGCAGTACTTC	CASSLSRGRVQYF
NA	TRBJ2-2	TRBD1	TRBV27	TGTGCCAGCAGGTGGGACAGGGATACCGGGGAGCTGTTTTTT	CASRWDRDTGELFF
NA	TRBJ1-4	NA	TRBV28	TGTGCCAGCAGACAACCCGCTAATGAAAAACTGTTTTTT	CASRQPANEKLFF
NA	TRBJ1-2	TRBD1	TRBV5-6	TGTGCCAGCAGCACAACCGGGACAGAACTCACTCTTTATGGCTACACCTTC	CASSTTGTELTLYGYTF
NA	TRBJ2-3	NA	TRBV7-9	TGTGCCAGCAGCTTGAGGTACTCGTCGGATACGCAGTATTTT	CASSLRYSSDTQYF
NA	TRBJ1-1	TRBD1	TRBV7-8	TGTGCCAGCAGCTTCGCGATGAGATTCGGGACAGGGGGCGTAAGCACTGAAGCTTTCTTT	CASSFAMRFGTGGVSTEAFF
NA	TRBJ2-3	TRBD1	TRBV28	TGTGCCAGCAGTCTACAGGGGCGAGGGACAGATACGCAGTATTTT	CASSLQGRGTDTQYF
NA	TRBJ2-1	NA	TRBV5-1	TGCGCCAGCAGCTTGGGTCTAGCGAATGAGCAGTTCTTC	CASSLGLANEQFF
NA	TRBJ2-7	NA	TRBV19	TGTGCCAGTAGTATTGGATTAGCTTACGAGCAGTACTTC	CASSIGLAYEQYF
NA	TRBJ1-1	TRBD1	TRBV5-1	TGCGCCAGCAGCTTGAGTACAGGGGGCGAGGGCACTGAAGCTTTCTTT	CASSLSTGGEGTEAFF
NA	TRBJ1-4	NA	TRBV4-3	TGCGCCAGCAGCCAGGGGGGGACAATGATTGAAAAACTGTTTTTT	CASSQGGTMIEKLFF
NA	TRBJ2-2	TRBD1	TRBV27	TGTGCCAGCAGTTTGGGACAGGGCACCGGGGAGCTGTTTTTT	CASSLGQGTGELFF
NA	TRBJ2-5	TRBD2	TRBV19	TGTGCCAGTAGTATGTCGGCGGGAGGAGGTGAGACCCAGTACTTC	CASSMSAGGGETQYF
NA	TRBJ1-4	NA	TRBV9	TGTGCCAGCAGTGAGGGAGGTAATGAAAAACTGTTTTTT	CASSEGGNEKLFF
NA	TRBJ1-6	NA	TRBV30	TGTGCCTGGTCCCGGAGCTCCTATAATTCACCCCTCCACTTT	CAWSRSSYNSPLHF
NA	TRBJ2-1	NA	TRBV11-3	TGTGCCAGCAGCTTAGATTCCGGGAGCTACAATGAGCAGTTCTTC	CASSLDSGSYNEQFF
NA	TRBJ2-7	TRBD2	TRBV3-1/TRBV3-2	TGTGCCAGCAGCCAAGGTTGGGCTAGCGGCTTTAGCTTCTACGAGCAGTACTTC	CASSQGWASGFSFYEQYF
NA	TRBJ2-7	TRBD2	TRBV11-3	TGTGCCAGCAGCTTATTAGCGGGAGGAATGGGCGAGCAGTACTTC	CASSLLAGGMGEQYF